This T cell receptor beta chain came from a study of CXCR3-negative and CXCR3-positive naive CD8 T cells. UMI labels and 5' RACE were used to prepare the TRB cDNA libraries. TCRdb reprocessed the 5' RACE reads and keeps a single row for each CDR3 protein, giving no DNA. This table lists about 130,000 distinct CDR3 sequences. The CDR3 runs to 12 residues. Study observations and caveats: In cryopreserved cells, CXCR3 expression partially decreased, and fresh PBMCs were used in most assays.

In the case of this clonotype: The antigen is unknown.

The sequencing sample was made of naive CXCR3- CD8+ T cells from blood. Specified subset: CD45RO-CCR7+CD27+CD95- naive CD8+ T cells lacking CXCR3 (TNR3-). The receptor was derived from a human donor in good health. Some clones in this sample may be carry-over from other donors' samples. V gene TRBV12-3 or TRBV12-4 combines with J gene TRBJ2-7. CDR3 sequence reads: CASSFKLYEQYF.